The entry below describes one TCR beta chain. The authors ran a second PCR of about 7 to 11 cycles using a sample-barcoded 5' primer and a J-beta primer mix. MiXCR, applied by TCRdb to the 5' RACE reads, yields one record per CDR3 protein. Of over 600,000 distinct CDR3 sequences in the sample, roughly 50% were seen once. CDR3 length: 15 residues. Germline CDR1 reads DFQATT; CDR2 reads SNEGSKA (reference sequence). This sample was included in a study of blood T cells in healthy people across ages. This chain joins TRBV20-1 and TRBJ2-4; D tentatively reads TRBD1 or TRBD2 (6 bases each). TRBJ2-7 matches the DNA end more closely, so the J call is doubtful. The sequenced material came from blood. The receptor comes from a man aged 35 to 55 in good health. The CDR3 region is CSARPFGGTYYEQYF. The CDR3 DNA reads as TGCAGTGCTAGACCATTCGGCGGGACATACTACGAGCAGTACTTC.